A selection of T cell receptor beta chains follows, all from one sample in a study of regulatory T cells in long-lasting Graves disease. TCRdb ran MiXCR on the multiplex PCR reads and lists one entry per CDR3 protein. The data show about 220,000 distinct CDR3 sequences, about 17% seen once. Sequenced here: peripheral blood mononuclear cells (PBMCs), sampled at new diagnosis, from a patient treated with antithyroid drugs. These receptors came from a female donor with Graves disease. The conserved cysteine and the conserved F or W are not part of the CDR3 here. The D gene is left open where the match is weak.

CDR3aa	v_gene	j_gene	d_gene
SLSAGGPDTQY	TRBV29-1	TRBJ2-3	TRBD1
AWRGRGGLAGPPRDQY	TRBV30	TRBJ2-5	TRBD2
ASSEYIGTDYGYT	TRBV6-1	TRBJ1-2	-
ASRQPGQGRSAEAF	TRBV2	TRBJ1-1	TRBD1
ASSYSDRGLEGYT	TRBV6-5	TRBJ1-2	TRBD1
ASSLAGSYGYT	TRBV12-3/TRBV12-4	TRBJ1-2	-
ASSRQGSNIQY	TRBV28	TRBJ2-4	TRBD1
ASSASGTSGDTQY	TRBV9	TRBJ2-3	TRBD2
ASSPNPSAGSSYQPQH	TRBV4-1	TRBJ1-5	-
ASSLGSTGYANEKLF	TRBV28	TRBJ1-4	-
ASNPGSGENGELF	TRBV12-3/TRBV12-4	TRBJ2-2	-
ATSHRQAGIYNEQF	TRBV24-1	TRBJ2-1	-
ASSLEARTGELF	TRBV7-2	TRBJ2-2	-
ASSFVGTGELF	TRBV27	TRBJ2-2	-
ASSPQMITDTQY	TRBV7-2	TRBJ2-3	-
ASSSLAGAYEQF	TRBV19	TRBJ2-1	TRBD2
ASSPRVYTSAAKNIQY	TRBV4-3	TRBJ2-4	-
ASSPRDGNEQF	TRBV4-2	TRBJ2-1	-
ASSPLSTSGGTDTQY	TRBV4-2	TRBJ2-3	TRBD2
ASSLDWNEQF	TRBV5-5	TRBJ2-1	-
SATGGLSSYNEQF	TRBV20-1	TRBJ2-1	-
ASSSDRGQFNEKLF	TRBV2	TRBJ1-4	TRBD1
SARAQREVYEQY	TRBV20-1	TRBJ2-7	TRBD2
ASSPDHYGYT	TRBV27	TRBJ1-2	-
ASRGGNRNQPQH	TRBV28	TRBJ1-5	-
SASGEDRDGKLF	TRBV20-1	TRBJ1-4	TRBD1
ASRYRGQVTEAF	TRBV6-5	TRBJ1-1	-
ASSFARLGNIQY	TRBV12-3/TRBV12-4	TRBJ2-4	-
ASRTPGVTEAF	TRBV28	TRBJ1-1	-
SVFKTNEKLF	TRBV29-1	TRBJ1-4	-
ASGLLSGRTPQF	TRBV12-5	TRBJ2-1	TRBD2
ASSHAGLAAYNEQF	TRBV4-1	TRBJ2-1	TRBD2
ASSPTGPWGGYT	TRBV28	TRBJ1-2	-
SARDSASGRVDEQF	TRBV20-1	TRBJ2-1	TRBD2
ASTADRANEAF	TRBV2	TRBJ1-1	TRBD1
ASSQSTGTGKEKLF	TRBV4-1	TRBJ1-4	TRBD1
ASIGLAGGPRAGELF	TRBV12-3/TRBV12-4	TRBJ2-2	TRBD2
ASSLNRVEKLF	TRBV11-3	TRBJ1-4	-
ASSSPAGGPYEQY	TRBV28	TRBJ2-7	TRBD2
ASSLTHGTQY	TRBV9	TRBJ2-5	-
ATSDPGTDQETQY	TRBV24-1	TRBJ2-5	TRBD1